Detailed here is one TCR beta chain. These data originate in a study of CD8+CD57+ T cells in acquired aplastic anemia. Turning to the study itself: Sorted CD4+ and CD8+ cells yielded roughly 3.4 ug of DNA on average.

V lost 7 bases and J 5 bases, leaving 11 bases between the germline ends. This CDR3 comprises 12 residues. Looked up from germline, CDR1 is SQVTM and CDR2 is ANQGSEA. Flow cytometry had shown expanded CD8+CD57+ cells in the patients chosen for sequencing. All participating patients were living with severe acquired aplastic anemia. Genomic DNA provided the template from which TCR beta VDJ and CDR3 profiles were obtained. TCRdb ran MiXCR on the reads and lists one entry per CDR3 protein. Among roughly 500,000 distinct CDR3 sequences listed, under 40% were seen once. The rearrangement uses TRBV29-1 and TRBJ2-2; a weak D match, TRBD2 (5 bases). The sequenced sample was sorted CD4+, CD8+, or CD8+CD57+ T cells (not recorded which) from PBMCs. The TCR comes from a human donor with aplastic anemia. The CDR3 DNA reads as TGCAGCGGCACAGAGGGTACCGGGGAGCTGTTTTTT. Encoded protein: CSGTEGTGELFF.